This T cell receptor beta chain appears in the sequencing data of a study of cytomegalovirus exposure and HLA in healthy donors. Findings and caveats of the study: When a later analysis compared HLA-associated TCR beta chains with equally common others, the HLA-associated chains turned out to be more clonally expanded and to have lower generation probabilities. Sequencing depth roughly uniform across donors was assumed in presence/absence analyses.

Participants comprised healthy donors of bone marrow. For this clone: Its antigen is not known.

Germline CDR1 is SGHAT and CDR2 is FQNNGV. CDR3 length: 13 amino acids. V gave up 3 bases and J gave up 10 bases; unmatched junction bases: 6. PCR involved 60 Vbeta and 13 Jbeta primers. Clones were sequenced by immunoSEQ multiplex PCR, and TCRdb holds only the in-frame ones, with some missing. The sample has under 200,000 clones, approximately 80% seen once. The sequence was collected from a woman aged 50 to 65 in good health and CMV-seropositive. The chain joins TRBV11-2 to TRBJ1-1, with 9 bases matching TRBD1. Sequencing used PBMCs. CDR3 nucleotide sequence: TGTGCCAGCAGCTTTAATAAGGGACAGGGAGCTTTCTTT. Residues: CASSFNKGQGAFF. The entire variable domain, with the rest obtained from reference TRBV11-2 and TRBJ1-1, is as follows: EAGVAQSPRYKIIEKRQSVAFWCNPISGHATLYWYQQILGQGPKLLIQFQNNGVVDDSQLPKDRFSAERLKGVDSTLKIQPAKLEDSAVYLCASSFNKGQGAFFGQGTRLTVV.